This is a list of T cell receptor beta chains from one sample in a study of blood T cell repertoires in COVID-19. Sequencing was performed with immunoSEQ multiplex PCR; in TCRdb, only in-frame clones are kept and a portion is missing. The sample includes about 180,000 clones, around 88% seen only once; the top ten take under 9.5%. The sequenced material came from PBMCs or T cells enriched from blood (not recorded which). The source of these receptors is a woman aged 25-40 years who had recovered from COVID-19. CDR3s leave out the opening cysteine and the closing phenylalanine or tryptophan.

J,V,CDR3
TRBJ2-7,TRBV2,ASTTRDSSYEQY
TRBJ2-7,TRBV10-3,AISVNRVNEQY
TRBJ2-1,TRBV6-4,ASTSGTGGFDEQF
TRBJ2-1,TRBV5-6,ASSFPSDHNEQF
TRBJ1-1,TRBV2,ASSGGQMNTEAF
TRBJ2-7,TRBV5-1,ASSEGTDSYEQY
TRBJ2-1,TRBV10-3,AISESLAGEEQF
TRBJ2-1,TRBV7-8,ASSFRDSNDEQF
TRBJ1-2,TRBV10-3,ATQTGAVYGYT
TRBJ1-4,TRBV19,ATTGNRDEKLF
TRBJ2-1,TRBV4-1,ASSQDSQGYEQF
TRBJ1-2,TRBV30,AWSPGEEYGYT
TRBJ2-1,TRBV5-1,ASSLAEASGHNEQF
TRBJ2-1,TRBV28,ASSDRSSYNEQF
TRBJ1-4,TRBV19,ASRYSGTGTNEKLF
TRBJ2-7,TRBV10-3,AIRGTGPYEQY
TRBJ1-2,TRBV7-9,ASSQGGSHGYT
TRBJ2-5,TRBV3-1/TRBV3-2,ASNPPPGQGVTQY
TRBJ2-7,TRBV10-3,AIGTGGNYEQY
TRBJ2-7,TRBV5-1,ASSGPGTGPEQY
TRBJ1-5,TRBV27,ASSLEGAVGQPQH
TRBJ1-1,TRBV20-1,SASWGSTAF
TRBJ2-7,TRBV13,ASSSTGGNGYEQY
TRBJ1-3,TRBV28,ASCDVGNTIY
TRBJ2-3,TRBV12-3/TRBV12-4,ASSLTRSDTQY
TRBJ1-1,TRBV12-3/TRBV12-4,ACSGGTEAF